The clone carrying this T cell receptor beta chain was seen a handful of times. Its target is unknown. Trimming cost V 3 bases and J 12 bases, with 18 bases left between them. Germline CDR1 MNHEY, CDR2 SVGEGT. The CDR3 is 13 amino acids. Priming with a constant-region primer yielded TCR beta cDNA from about 540 ng total RNA. Slightly modified ARM-PCR served as the procedure for the TCR beta libraries. These libraries came from three rounds of nested multiplex PCR. Both of the initial two PCR rounds ran for approximately 10 cycles and employed TRBV1-TRBV30 forward primers alongside a C-beta reverse primer. From the multiplex PCR reads, TCRdb called clonotypes with MiXCR, one entry per CDR3 protein. This sample has 50,000 to 60,000 distinct CDR3 sequences; about 78% occur once, and the top ten carry around a quarter. These data belong to a study of tumor-infiltrating lymphocytes in primary liver carcinoma. Regarding the study as a whole: Researchers found tumor-adjacent and tumor-blood pairs overlapped less than tumor region pairs.

Each 20-30 mg portion of unsorted bulk tissue served as the source for co-extraction of RNA and DNA. The rearrangement links TRBV6-2 or TRBV6-3 to TRBJ2-7; D unclear. The clonotype comes from a man aged 35 to 55 with primary liver carcinoma and hepatitis B virus infection. The sequenced sample consisted of liver tumor tissue from sampling region 5. The subset: tumor region T5, tumor centre. The chain's CDR3 is CASSYEVPYEVYF. The DNA for the CDR3 is TGTGCCAGCAGTTATGAGGTACCCTACGAGGTGTACTTC.